This TCR beta chain derives from a study of T cell responses to AZD1222 COVID-19 vaccine. On this clone itself: The antigen remains undetermined.

Pooled together were second doses at about 4 or about 12 weeks. Method: immunoSEQ multiplex PCR; TCRdb's copy keeps in-frame clones and lacks some. The sample holds 150,000 to 200,000 clones, approximately 93% seen once. Per germline, CDR1 DFQATT and CDR2 SNEGSKA (reference sequence). This CDR3 is built from 13 residues. With V trimmed by 6 bases and J by 3 bases, 6 bases remained unmatched. Study-wide points: Donors skewed white British and female; clonal diversity was possibly underestimated. Spike-spanning, vaccine-associated CD4 TCRs were dominant at 160-218 and 743-854. Repertoire samples came only from after the peak T cell response.

This specimen consisted of peripheral blood, obtained 28 days after the second AZD1222 dose. The V gene is TRBV20-1, the J gene TRBJ1-2, with 8 positions matching TRBD1. This clonotype was obtained from an adult who received the AZD1222 COVID-19 vaccine. The CDR3 region has the DNA TGCAGTGCGAGTCCAGGGGGCTACTATGGCTACACCTTC. It is translated as CSASPGGYYGYTF.